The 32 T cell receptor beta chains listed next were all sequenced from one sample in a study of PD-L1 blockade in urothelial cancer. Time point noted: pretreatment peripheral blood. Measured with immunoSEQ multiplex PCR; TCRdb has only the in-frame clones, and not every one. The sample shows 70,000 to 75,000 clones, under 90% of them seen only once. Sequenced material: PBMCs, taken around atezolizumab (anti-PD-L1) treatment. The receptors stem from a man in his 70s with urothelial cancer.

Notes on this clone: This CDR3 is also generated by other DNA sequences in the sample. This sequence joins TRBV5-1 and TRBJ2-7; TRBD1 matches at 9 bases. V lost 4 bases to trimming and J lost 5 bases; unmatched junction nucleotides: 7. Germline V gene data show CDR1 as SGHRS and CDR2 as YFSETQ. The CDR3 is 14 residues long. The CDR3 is CASSPRDRDNEQYF. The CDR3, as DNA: TGCGCCAGCAGCCCTCGGGACAGGGATAACGAGCAGTACTTC.

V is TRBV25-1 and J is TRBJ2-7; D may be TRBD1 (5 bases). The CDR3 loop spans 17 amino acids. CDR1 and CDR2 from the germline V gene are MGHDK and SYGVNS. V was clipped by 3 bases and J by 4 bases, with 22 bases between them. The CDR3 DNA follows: TGTGCCAGCAGTGAGGATGGGGTGGGCAGGGATTCTTACGAGCAGTACTTC. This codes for CASSEDGVGRDSYEQYF.

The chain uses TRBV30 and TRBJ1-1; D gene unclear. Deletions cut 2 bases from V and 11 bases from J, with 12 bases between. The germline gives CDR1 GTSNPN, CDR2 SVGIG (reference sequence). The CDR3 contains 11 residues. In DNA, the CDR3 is TGTGCCTGGAGTACTTATGCGGATGCTTTCTTT. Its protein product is CAWSTYADAFF.

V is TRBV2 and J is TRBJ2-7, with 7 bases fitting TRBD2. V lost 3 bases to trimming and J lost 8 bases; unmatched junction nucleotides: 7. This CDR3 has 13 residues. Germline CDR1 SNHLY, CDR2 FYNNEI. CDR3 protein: CASSEQMGGKQYF. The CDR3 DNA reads TGTGCCAGCAGTGAGCAGATGGGGGGGAAGCAGTACTTC.

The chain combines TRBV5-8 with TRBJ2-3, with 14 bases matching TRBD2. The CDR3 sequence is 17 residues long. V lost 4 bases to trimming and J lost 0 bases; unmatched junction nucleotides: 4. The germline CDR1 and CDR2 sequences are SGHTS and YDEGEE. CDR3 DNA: TGTGCCAGCAGCGTGGGACTAGCGGGAGCAAGCACAGATACGCAGTATTTT. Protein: CASSVGLAGASTDTQYF.

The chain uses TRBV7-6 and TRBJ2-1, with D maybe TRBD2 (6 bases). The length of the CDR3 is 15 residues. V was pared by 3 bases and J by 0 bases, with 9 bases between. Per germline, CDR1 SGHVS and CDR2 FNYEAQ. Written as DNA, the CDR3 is TGTGCCAGCAGCTTCGGGGGAACCTCCTACAATGAGCAGTTCTTC. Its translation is CASSFGGTSYNEQFF. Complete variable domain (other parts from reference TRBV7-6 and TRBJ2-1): GAGVSQSPRYKVTKRGQDVALRCDPISGHVSLYWYRQALGQGPEFLTYFNYEAQQDKSGLPNDRFSAERPEGSISTLTIQRTEQRDSAMYRCASSFGGTSYNEQFFGPGTRLTVL.

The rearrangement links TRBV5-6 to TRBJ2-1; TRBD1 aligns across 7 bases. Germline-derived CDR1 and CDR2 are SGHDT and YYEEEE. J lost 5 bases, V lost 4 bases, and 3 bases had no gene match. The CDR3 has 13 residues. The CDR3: CASSPGQNNEQFF. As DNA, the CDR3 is TGTGCCAGCAGCCCGGGACAGAACAATGAGCAGTTCTTC. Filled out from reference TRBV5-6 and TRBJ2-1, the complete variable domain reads DAGVTQSPTHLIKTRGQQVTLRCSPKSGHDTVSWYQQALGQGPQFIFQYYEEEERQRGNFPDRFSGHQFPNYSSELNVNALLLGDSALYLCASSPGQNNEQFFGPGTRLTVL.

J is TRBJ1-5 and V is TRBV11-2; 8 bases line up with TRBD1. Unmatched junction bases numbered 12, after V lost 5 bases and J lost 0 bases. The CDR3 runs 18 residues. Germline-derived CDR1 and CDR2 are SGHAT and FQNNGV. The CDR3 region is CASSRRAGGYDSNQPQHF. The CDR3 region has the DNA TGTGCCAGCAGCAGGAGGGCAGGGGGCTACGATAGCAATCAGCCCCAGCATTTT.

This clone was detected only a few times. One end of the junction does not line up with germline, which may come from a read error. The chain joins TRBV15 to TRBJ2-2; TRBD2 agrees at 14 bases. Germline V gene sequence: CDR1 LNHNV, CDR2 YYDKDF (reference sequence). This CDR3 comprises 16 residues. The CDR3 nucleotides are TGTGCCACCAGCGGGGAGACTAGCGGGAGGGCCGGCGAGCTGTTTTTT. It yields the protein CATSGETSGRAGELFF.

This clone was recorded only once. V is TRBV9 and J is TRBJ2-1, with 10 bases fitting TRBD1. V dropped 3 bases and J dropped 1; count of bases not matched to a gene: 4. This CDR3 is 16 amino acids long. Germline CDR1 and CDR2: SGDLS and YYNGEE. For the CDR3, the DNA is TGTGCCAGCAGCGCCGGACAGGGGGTGTCCTACAATGAGCAGTTCTTC. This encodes CASSAGQGVSYNEQFF.

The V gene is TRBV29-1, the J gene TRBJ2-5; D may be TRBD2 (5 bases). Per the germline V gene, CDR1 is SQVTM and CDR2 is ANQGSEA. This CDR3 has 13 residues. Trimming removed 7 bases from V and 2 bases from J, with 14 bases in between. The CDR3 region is CSETAPGQETQYF. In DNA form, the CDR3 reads TGCAGCGAAACCGCACCGGGGCAAGAGACCCAGTACTTC.

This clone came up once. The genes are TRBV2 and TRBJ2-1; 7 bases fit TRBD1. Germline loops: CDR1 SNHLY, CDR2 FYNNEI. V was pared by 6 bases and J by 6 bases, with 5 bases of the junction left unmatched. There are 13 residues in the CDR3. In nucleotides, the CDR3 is TGTGCCAGCAGAATTGACAGGGTCAATGAGCAGTTCTTC. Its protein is CASRIDRVNEQFF.

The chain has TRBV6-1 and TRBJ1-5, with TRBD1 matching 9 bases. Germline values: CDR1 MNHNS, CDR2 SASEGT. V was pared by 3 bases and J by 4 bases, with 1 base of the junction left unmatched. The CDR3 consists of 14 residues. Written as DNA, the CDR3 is TGTGCCAGCAGTGATGACAGGGGGAATCAGCCCCAGCATTTT. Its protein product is CASSDDRGNQPQHF.

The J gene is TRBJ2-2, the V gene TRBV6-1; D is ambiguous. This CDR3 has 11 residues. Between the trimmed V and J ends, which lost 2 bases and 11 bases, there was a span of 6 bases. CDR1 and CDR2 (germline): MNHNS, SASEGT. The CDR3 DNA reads TGTGCCAGCAGTGAACTCGTTGAGCTGTTTTTT. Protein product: CASSELVELFF.

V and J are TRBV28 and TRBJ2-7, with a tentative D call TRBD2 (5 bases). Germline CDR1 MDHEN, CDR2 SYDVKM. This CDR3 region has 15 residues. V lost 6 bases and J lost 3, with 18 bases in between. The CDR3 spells CASRTSGNPYYEQYF. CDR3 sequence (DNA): TGTGCCAGCAGAACATCGGGGAATCCATACTACGAGCAGTACTTC.

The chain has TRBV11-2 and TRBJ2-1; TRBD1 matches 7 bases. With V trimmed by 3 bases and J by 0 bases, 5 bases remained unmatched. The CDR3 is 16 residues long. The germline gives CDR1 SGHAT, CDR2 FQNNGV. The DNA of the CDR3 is TGTGCCAGCAGCTTCCGGACAGGAGTCTCCTACAATGAGCAGTTCTTC. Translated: CASSFRTGVSYNEQFF.

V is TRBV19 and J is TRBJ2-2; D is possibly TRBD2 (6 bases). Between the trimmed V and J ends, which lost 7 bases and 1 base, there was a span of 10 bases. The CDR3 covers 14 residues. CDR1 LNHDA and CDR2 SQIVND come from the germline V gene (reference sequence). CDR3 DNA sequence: TGTGCCAGTACTGCTAGCGTGAACACCGGGGAGCTGTTTTTT. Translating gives CASTASVNTGELFF.

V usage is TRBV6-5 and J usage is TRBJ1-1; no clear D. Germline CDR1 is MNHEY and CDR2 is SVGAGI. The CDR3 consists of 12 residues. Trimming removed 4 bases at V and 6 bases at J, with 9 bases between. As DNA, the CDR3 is TGTGCCAGCAGTTCTGGTAGTTCTGAAGCTTTCTTT. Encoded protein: CASSSGSSEAFF.

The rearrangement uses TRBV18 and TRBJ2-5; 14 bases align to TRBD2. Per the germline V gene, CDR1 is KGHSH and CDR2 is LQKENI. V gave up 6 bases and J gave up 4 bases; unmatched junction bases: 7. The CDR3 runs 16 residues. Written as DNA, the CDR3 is TGTGCCAGCTCCACCGGGACTAGCGGGAGTATAGAGACCCAGTACTTC. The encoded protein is CASSTGTSGSIETQYF.

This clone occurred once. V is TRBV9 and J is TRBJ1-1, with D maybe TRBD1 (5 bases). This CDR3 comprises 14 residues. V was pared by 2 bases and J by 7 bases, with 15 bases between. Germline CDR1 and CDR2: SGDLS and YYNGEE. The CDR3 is CASSVSWGLSEAFF. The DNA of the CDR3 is TGTGCCAGCAGCGTCTCCTGGGGCCTCAGTGAAGCTTTCTTT.

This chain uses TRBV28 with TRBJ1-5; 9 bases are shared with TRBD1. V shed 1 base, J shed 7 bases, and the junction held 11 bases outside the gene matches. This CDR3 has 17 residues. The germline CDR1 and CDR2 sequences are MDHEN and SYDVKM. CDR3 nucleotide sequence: TGTGCCAGCAGTTTATACGAGGGGACAGGGACAGGGCAGCCCCAGCATTTT. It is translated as CASSLYEGTGTGQPQHF.

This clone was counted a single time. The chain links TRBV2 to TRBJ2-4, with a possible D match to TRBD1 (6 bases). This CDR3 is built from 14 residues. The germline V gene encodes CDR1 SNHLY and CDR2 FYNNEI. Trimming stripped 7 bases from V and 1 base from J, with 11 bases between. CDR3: CASTQGGAKNIQYF. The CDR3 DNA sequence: TGTGCCAGCACACAGGGTGGGGCCAAAAACATTCAGTACTTC.

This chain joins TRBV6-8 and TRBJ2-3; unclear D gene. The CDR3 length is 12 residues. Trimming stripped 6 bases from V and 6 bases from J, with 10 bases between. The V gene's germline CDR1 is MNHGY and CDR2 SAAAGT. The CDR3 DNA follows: TGTGCCAGCAGGAACCAGGCGGATACGCAGTATTTT. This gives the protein CASRNQADTQYF.

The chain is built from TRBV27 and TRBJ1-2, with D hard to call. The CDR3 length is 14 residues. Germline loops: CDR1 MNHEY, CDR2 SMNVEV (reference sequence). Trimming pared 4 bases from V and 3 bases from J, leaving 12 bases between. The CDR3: CASSSRRRDYGYTF. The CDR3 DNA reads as TGTGCCAGCAGTTCTAGGAGGAGGGACTATGGCTACACCTTC.

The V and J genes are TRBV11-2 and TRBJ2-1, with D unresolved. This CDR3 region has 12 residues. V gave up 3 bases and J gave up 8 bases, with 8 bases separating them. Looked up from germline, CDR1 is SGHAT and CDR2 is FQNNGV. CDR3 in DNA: TGTGCCAGCAGCTTGACTGTCGATGAGCAGTTCTTC. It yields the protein CASSLTVDEQFF.

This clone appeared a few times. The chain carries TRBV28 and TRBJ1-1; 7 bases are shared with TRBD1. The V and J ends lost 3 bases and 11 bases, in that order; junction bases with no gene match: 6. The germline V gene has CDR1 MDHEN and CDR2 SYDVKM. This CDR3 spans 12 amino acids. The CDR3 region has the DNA TGTGCCAGCAGTTTTAAGGACAGGCAGGCTTTCTTT. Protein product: CASSFKDRQAFF.

CDR3 sequence reads: CASSQGRGPFEQYF. The CDR3 region has the DNA TGCGCCAGCAGCCAAGGTAGAGGGCCCTTCGAGCAGTACTTC. This chain joins TRBV4-1 and TRBJ2-7, with a tentative D call TRBD2 (5 bases). This CDR3 is 14 amino acids long. The V end was cut by 1 base, the J end by 6 bases, with 13 bases between. CDR1 and CDR2 (germline): MGHRA, YSYEKL.

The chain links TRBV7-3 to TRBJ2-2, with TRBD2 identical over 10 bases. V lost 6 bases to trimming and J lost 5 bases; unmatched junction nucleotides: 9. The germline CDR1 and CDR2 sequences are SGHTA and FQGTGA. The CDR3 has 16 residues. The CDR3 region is CASRVGASGRTGELFF. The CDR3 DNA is TGTGCCAGCAGAGTGGGGGCTAGCGGGAGAACCGGGGAGCTGTTTTTT.

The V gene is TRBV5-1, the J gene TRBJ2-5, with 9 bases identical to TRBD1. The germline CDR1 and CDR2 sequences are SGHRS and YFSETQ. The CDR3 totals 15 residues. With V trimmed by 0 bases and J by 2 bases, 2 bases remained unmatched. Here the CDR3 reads CASSLVGTGQETQYF. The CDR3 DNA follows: TGCGCCAGCAGCTTGGTTGGGACAGGGCAAGAGACCCAGTACTTC. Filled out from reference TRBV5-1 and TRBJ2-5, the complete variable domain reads KAGVTQTPRYLIKTRGQQVTLSCSPISGHRSVSWYQQTPGQGLQFLFEYFSETQRNKGNFPGRFSGRQFSNSRSEMNVSTLELGDSALYLCASSLVGTGQETQYFGPGTRLLVL.

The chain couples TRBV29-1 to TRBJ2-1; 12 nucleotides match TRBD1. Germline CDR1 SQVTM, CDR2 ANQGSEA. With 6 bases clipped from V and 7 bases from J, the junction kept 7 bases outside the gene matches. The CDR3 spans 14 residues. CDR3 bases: TGCAGCGTCTCCGGGACAGGGGGCAGGAATGAGCAGTTCTTC. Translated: CSVSGTGGRNEQFF.

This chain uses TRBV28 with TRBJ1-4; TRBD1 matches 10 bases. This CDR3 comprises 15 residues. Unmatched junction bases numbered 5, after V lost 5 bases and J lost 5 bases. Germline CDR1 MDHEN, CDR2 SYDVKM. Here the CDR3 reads CASSPPGQGNEKLFF. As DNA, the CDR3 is TGTGCCAGCAGTCCACCGGGACAGGGGAATGAAAAACTGTTTTTT.

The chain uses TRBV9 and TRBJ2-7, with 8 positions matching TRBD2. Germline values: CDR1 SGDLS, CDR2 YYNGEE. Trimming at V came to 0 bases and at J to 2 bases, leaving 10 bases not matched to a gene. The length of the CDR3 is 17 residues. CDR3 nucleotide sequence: TGTGCCAGCAGCGTAGCCCCCTCAGCGGGAGCCCCCTACGAGCAGTACTTC. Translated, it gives CASSVAPSAGAPYEQYF.